This T cell receptor beta chain was sequenced for a study of T cell repertoires in cytomegalovirus infection. Study-level information: Recently identified HLA-C-restricted CMV epitopes were among the peptides used. Matching HLA type, along with CMV infection, was indicated by public TCR beta signatures.

TCRdb re-called the reads through MiXCR, storing one row per CDR3 protein. This table holds 800,000 to 950,000 distinct CDR3 sequences, about 31% found once. Study conclusions and caveats: CMV-specific TCR beta clonotypes restricted by HLA-C dominated the ex vivo response.

CDR3 length: 14 amino acids. Germline CDR1 and CDR2: MDHEN and SYDVKM. Trimming left V 5 bases short and J 5 bases short, with 12 bases between. This clonotype showed up just a few times. Its target is unknown. The receptor comes from a human donor in good health (CMV status not recorded). Some clones in this sample may be carry-over from other donors' samples. Source: cultured CD8+ T cells from PBMCs, taken from culture after CMV antigen stimulation. V and J are TRBV28 and TRBJ2-2, with D possibly being TRBD2 (5 bases). CDR3 sequence reads: CASSPVEDTGELFF. For the CDR3, the DNA is TGTGCCAGCAGTCCTGTGGAGGATACCGGGGAGCTGTTTTTT.